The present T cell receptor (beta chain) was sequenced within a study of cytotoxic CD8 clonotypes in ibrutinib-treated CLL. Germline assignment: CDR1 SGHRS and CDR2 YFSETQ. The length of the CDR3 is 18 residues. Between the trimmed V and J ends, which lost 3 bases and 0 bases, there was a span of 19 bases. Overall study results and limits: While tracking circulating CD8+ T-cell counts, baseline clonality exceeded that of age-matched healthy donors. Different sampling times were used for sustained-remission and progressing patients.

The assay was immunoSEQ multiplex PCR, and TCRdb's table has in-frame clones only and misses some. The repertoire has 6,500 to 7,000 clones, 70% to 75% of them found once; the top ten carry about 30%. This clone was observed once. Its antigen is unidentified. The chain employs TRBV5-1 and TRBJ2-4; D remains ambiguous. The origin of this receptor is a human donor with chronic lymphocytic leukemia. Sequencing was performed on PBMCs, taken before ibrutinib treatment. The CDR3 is CASSSRIGLDLAKNIQYF. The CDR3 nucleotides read TGCGCCAGCAGCTCCCGGATAGGGCTAGACCTAGCCAAAAACATTCAGTACTTC.